This T cell receptor beta chain was obtained from a study of glioma-infiltrating T cells. Study in general: Some 1 million peripheral T cells were targeted at roughly 4.5- to 11-fold coverage. Study findings and constraints: Non-neoplastic patients had below-expected tissue-blood divergence, while all gliomas exceeded expectation.

The iRepertoire nested amplicon-rescue multiplex PCR amplified TCR alpha and beta CDR3s from RNA. Each CDR3 protein is one row after TCRdb ran MiXCR on the multiplex PCR reads. This table holds fewer than 500,000 distinct CDR3 sequences, about two fifths found once. A word on this clonotype: The antigen is undetermined.

Germline V lookup: CDR1 SGHTA, CDR2 FQGTGA. V lost 5 bases, J lost 3 bases, and 7 bases lay in between. This CDR3 is built from 13 residues. The V call is TRBV7-3, the J call TRBJ2-2; no definite D call. The clonotype comes from a human donor with low-grade glioma or glioblastoma, undergoing nonglioma brain surgery, or in good health (not recorded which). The sample taken for sequencing was glioma tissue, nonneoplastic brain tissue, or PBMCs (not recorded which). In nucleotides, the CDR3 is TGTGCCAGCAGCCCAGGATACACCGGGGAGCTGTTTTTT. This sequence encodes CASSPGYTGELFF.